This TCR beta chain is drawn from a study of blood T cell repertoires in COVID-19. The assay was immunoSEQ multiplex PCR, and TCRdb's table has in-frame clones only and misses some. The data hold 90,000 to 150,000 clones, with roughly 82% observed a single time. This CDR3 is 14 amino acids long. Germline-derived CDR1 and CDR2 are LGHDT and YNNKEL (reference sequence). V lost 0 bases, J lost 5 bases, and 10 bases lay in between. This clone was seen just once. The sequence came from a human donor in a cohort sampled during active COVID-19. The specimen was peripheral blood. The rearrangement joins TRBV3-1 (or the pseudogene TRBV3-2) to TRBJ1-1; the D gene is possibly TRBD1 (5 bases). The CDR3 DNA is TGTGCCAGCAGCCAAGACGGGGAGGGGACTGAAGCTTTCTTT. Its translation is CASSQDGEGTEAFF.